The clone carrying this T cell receptor (beta chain) was found a few times. Time point specified: patch test 2, 6 weeks after DPC sensitization. Stated treatment: therapeutic diphenylcyclopropenone sensitization with weekly scalp DPC. TCRdb passed the RACE reads through MiXCR, listing each CDR3 protein once. The table includes about 380,000 distinct CDR3 sequences, over 6% detected once. V lost 0 bases, J lost 6 bases, and 9 bases lay in between. Germline values: CDR1 DFQATT, CDR2 SNEGSKA (reference sequence). The CDR3 is made up of 13 amino acids. This sample is part of a study of human T cells and chemical hapten exposure.

This receptor was identified in a woman under 30 with alopecia areata. Some clones in this sample may be carry-over from other donors' samples. The sample was whole blood, taken in connection with sensitization to the hapten diphenylcyclopropenone (DPC). The chain is built from TRBV20-1 and TRBJ1-5; the D is unclear. CDR3 amino acids: CSARDPGGQPQHF. The CDR3 DNA follows: TGCAGTGCTAGAGATCCGGGAGGTCAGCCCCAGCATTTT.